Listed below are T cell receptor beta chains from one sample, sequenced in a study of shared clonotypes between healthy human individuals. TCRdb's copy holds only in-frame clones and misses some; the assay was immunoSEQ multiplex PCR. The repertoire holds millions of clones, with 85% to 95% as singletons. The material sequenced was naive CD4+ T cells sorted from blood. Receptors originate from a man younger than 30 in good health. CDR3s include the opening cysteine and the closing phenylalanine or tryptophan.

v_gene	j_gene	CDR3aa
TRBV5-1	TRBJ2-1	CASSISGAQQFF
TRBV4-1	TRBJ1-5	CASSPQRQGIDQPQHF
TRBV5-1	TRBJ1-3	CASSRGGTGNTIYF
TRBV19	TRBJ1-1	CASSIEGRDTEAFF
TRBV19	TRBJ2-7	CASSMTPGTYEQYF
TRBV6-5	TRBJ2-7	CASSSGQGASYEQYF
TRBV19	TRBJ1-5	CASSIEGGNQPQHF
TRBV4-2	TRBJ1-2	CASSQDGGVVFYGYTF
TRBV7-2	TRBJ1-6	CASSSDTAYSPLHF
TRBV7-2	TRBJ1-1	CASSSDRGNAFF
TRBV5-1	TRBJ1-4	CASSLGGIGEKLFF
TRBV18	TRBJ2-2	CASSRRDRKTGELFF
TRBV7-2	TRBJ2-2	CASSLVLNTGELFF
TRBV5-1	TRBJ2-2	CASSLVPGLNTGELFF
TRBV6-5	TRBJ2-1	CASRWGQGNYNEQFF
TRBV27	TRBJ1-4	CASSSPGQGNEKLFF
TRBV28	TRBJ2-7	CASSLWTGGQYF
TRBV10-3	TRBJ2-6	CAISEPGEGANVLTF
TRBV5-5	TRBJ2-5	CASSLEGSKGETQYF
TRBV19	TRBJ1-2	CASSTLGGGYTF
TRBV6-5	TRBJ1-1	CASRAQDATEAFF
TRBV30	TRBJ2-5	CAWGQETQYF
TRBV5-1	TRBJ2-3	CASSLGGQADTQYF
TRBV4-1	TRBJ1-4	CASSQDGAGNEKLFF
TRBV4-1	TRBJ1-5	CASSQEARYSNQPQHF
TRBV10-2	TRBJ2-4	CASSERASGRNIQYF
TRBV7-2	TRBJ2-5	CASSPSGQPRETQYF
TRBV5-1	TRBJ2-7	CASSFAQGAREQYF
TRBV5-1	TRBJ1-3	CASSLTGSSGNTIYF
TRBV10-3	TRBJ2-1	CATWGGGDTYNEQFF
TRBV5-4	TRBJ2-2	CASSPGTLNTGELFF
TRBV27	TRBJ2-1	CASSRRDRGVGQFF
TRBV19	TRBJ1-1	CASSPRTGQGNTEAFF
TRBV30	TRBJ2-7	CAWGGRGSYEQYF
TRBV5-1	TRBJ1-1	CASSLRTGGGTEAFF
TRBV6-5	TRBJ1-2	CASSSPDRGNYGYTF
TRBV5-1	TRBJ2-7	CASSSSTSGTAAGGQYF
TRBV7-9	TRBJ2-1	CASSWGLAGGPDEQFF
TRBV18	TRBJ1-1	CASSPVTGGGTEAFF
TRBV27	TRBJ1-5	CASSFGTGRNQPQHF
TRBV6-9	TRBJ2-7	CASRQPGLKTYEQYF
TRBV5-4	TRBJ1-2	CASSSTGNYGYTF